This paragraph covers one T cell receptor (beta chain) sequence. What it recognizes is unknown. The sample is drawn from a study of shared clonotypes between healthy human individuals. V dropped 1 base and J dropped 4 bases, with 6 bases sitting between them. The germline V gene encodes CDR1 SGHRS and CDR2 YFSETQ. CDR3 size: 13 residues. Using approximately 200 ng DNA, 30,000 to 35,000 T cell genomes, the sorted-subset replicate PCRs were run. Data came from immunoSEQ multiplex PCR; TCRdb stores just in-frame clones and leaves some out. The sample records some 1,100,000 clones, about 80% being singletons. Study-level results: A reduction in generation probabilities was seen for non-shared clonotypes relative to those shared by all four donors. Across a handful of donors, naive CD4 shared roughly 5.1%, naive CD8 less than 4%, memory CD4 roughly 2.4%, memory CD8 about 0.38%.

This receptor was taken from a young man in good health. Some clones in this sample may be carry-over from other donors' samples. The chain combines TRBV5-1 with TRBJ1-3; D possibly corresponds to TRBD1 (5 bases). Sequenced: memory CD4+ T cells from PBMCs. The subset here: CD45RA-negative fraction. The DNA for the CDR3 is TGCGCCAGCAGCTTGTCAGGGGGAAACACCATATATTTT. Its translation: CASSLSGGNTIYF.